This T cell receptor beta chain was identified during a study of T cells in localized non-small cell lung cancer. The CDR3 is made up of 18 amino acids. The ends lost 4 bases at V and 0 bases at J; junction bases unmatched: 6. CDR1 and CDR2 from the germline V gene are LNHDA and SQIVND (reference sequence). Details on this clone: Its antigen is as yet unknown.

Study findings and constraints: Adjacent uninvolved lung had the highest clonality, suggesting focused antigen responses. Those with higher blood T cell density had longer overall survival. Appearing in adjacent lung were a median approximately 57 of the top 100 tumor clones. Heterogeneity is still possible, as just one tumor region was sequenced.

Using immunoSEQ multiplex PCR, the repertoire was profiled, and TCRdb retains in-frame clones only, with some absent. The repertoire includes around 30,000 clones, 90% to 95% of them detected once, and 0.73% sits in the top ten. This chain uses TRBV19 with TRBJ2-6, with 10 bases aligning to TRBD1. The source of this sequence is a woman between 35 and 70 years old with stage I lung adenocarcinoma. The source was peripheral blood, collected before any cancer treatment. DNA of the CDR3: TGTGCCAGTAGTAAGCAGGGACAGGGGCGCTCTGGGGCCAACGTCCTGACTTTC. The encoded protein is CASSKQGQGRSGANVLTF.